This T cell receptor beta chain comes out of a study of blood T cells in healthy people across ages. Study-wide results and limits: Possibly confounding the expanded clonotype changes was the fact that donor CMV status was unknown. The long-lived group displayed more naive CD4+ cells, plus higher diversity, than the aged donors did.

A J-beta primer mix and a sample-barcoded 5' primer were used in a second PCR of about 7 to 12 cycles. Every single cDNA molecule received a tag from a template-switch adaptor with 12 random nucleotides. From the 5' RACE reads, TCRdb called clonotypes with MiXCR, one entry per CDR3 protein. In the table there are hundreds of thousands of distinct CDR3 sequences, roughly 30% of which are singletons. In regard to this clonotype: The antigen is not known.

Peripheral blood, about 9.3 milliliters per donor, was collected. From germline, CDR1 is SGDLS and CDR2 YYNGEE. The CDR3 consists of 16 residues. The ends were cut back, 0 bases at V and 0 bases at J, with 7 bases in the middle. This clonotype was sampled from a woman older than 75 in good health. The source material was blood. The rearrangement uses TRBV9 and TRBJ1-6; D unresolved. In DNA, the CDR3 is TGTGCCAGCAGCGTAGCCGGGAGCTCCTATAATTCACCCCTCCACTTT. It translates to CASSVAGSSYNSPLHF.